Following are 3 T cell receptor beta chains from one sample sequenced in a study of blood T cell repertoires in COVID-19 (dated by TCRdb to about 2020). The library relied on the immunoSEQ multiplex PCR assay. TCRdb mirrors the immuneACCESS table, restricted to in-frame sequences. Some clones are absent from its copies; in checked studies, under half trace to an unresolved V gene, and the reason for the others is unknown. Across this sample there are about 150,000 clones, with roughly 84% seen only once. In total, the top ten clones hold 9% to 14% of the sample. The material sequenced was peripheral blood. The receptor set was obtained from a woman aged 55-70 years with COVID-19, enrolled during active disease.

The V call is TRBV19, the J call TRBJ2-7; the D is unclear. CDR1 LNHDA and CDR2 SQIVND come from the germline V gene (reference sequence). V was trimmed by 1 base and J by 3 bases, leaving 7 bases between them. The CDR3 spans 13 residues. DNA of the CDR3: TGTGCCAGTAGTATAGGGTCAGGCTACGAGCAGTACGTC. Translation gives CASSIGSGYEQYV.

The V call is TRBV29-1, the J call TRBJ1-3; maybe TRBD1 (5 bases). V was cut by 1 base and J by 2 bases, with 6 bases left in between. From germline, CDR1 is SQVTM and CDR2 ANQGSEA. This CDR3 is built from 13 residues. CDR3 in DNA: TGCAGCGTTGAAGGGACAACTGGAAACACCATATATTTT. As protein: CSVEGTTGNTIYF. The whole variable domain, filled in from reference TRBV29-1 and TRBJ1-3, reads SAVISQKPSRDICQRGTSLTIQCQVDSQVTMMFWYRQQPGQSLTLIATANQGSEATYESGFVIDKFPISRPNLTFSTLTVSNMSPEDSSIYLCSVEGTTGNTIYFGEGSWLTVV.

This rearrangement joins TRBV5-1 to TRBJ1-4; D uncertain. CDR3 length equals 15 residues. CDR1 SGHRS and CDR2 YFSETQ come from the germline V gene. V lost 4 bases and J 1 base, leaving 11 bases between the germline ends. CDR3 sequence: CASSPRSVTNEKLFF. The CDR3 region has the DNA TGCGCCAGCAGCCCGCGGTCGGTAACTAATGAAAAACTGTTTTTT.